The 16 T cell receptor beta chains presented below share a single source sample, sequenced in a study of control samples from healthy donors and cancer patients. Produced via immunoSEQ multiplex PCR; TCRdb's table is partial and in-frame only. The sample consists of about 180,000 clones, 75% to 95% of them appearing once. Source material: blood. The source of these receptors is a woman between 35 and 50 years old in good health.

The chain is built from TRBV21-1 and TRBJ1-5. TRBV21-1 is given as a pseudogene. This CDR3 has 15 residues. CDR3 sequence reads: CASSKTPGSNQPQHF. The CDR3 region has the DNA TGTGCCAGCAGCAAGACTCCAGGTAGCAATCAGCCCCAGCATTTT.

A remark on this clone: Other DNA sequences in the same sample also yield this CDR3. This chain joins TRBV6-5 and TRBJ1-1; D remains unclear. The V and J ends lost 6 bases and 1 base respectively, with 9 bases between them. Germline V gene data show CDR1 as MNHEY and CDR2 as SVGAGI. The CDR3 sequence is 13 residues long. The CDR3 loop is CASSLDGNTEAFF. Here the CDR3 DNA reads TGTGCCAGCAGCTTGGACGGGAACACTGAAGCTTTCTTT.

The V gene is TRBV9, the J gene TRBJ2-2; 8 bases are a match to TRBD1. Germline V gene lookup returns CDR1 SGDLS and CDR2 YYNGEE. The CDR3 is made up of 19 amino acids. Trimming removed 3 bases from V and 8 bases from J; junction bases left unmatched: 21. The CDR3 bases are TGTGCCAGCAGCGCCTTCCCCTTGGACAGGGAGTTTGGCAGGGGGGAGCTGTTTTTT. Translation gives CASSAFPLDREFGRGELFF.

J is TRBJ2-7 and V is TRBV5-5; the D gene could be TRBD1 or TRBD2 (5 bases each). The length of the CDR3 is 15 residues. V dropped 4 bases and J dropped 4 bases, with 18 bases sitting between them. Germline loops: CDR1 SGHKS, CDR2 YYEKEE (reference sequence). The CDR3 sequence: CASSLGALGGYEQYF. In DNA form, the CDR3 reads TGTGCCAGCAGCCTCGGGGCCCTAGGTGGGTACGAGCAGTACTTC.

V is TRBV4-1 and J is TRBJ1-3; D perhaps matches TRBD1 (5 bases). Trimming stripped 1 base from V and 2 bases from J, with 6 bases between. The CDR3 consists of 14 residues. Germline V gene lookup returns CDR1 MGHRA and CDR2 YSYEKL. The DNA of the CDR3 is TGCGCCAGCAGCCAAGCAGGGCCTGGAAACACCATATATTTT. Encoded protein: CASSQAGPGNTIYF.

The chain couples TRBV19 to TRBJ1-1; the match to TRBD1 covers 8 bases. CDR1 is LNHDA and CDR2 is SQIVND in the germline V gene (reference sequence). The CDR3 length is 15 residues. J gave up 6 bases and V 5 bases, and 11 bases lay outside the gene matches. CDR3 nucleotide sequence: TGTGCCAGTAGTCCCGACTGGACAGGGAGGTCTGAAGCTTTCTTT. Amino acids: CASSPDWTGRSEAFF.

The genes are TRBV19 and TRBJ1-2, with a possible D match to TRBD1 (6 bases). Germline CDR1 is LNHDA and CDR2 is SQIVND (reference sequence). The CDR3 is 15 residues long. Deletions cut 5 bases from V and 7 bases from J, with 20 bases between. The CDR3 here is CASSVPTGSRAGYTF. In DNA form, the CDR3 reads TGTGCCAGTAGTGTACCAACAGGGAGTAGGGCTGGCTACACCTTC.

This chain joins TRBV19 and TRBJ2-1; 11 positions agree with TRBD2. Germline CDR1 reads LNHDA; CDR2 reads SQIVND (reference sequence). This CDR3 spans 15 amino acids. V shed 4 bases, J shed 5 bases, and the junction held 4 bases outside the gene matches. This CDR3 reads CASSRASGGNNEQFF. CDR3 nucleotides: TGTGCCAGTAGTAGGGCTAGCGGGGGGAACAATGAGCAGTTCTTC.

This clone was recorded once. This chain connects TRBV5-1 to TRBJ1-2; the match to TRBD1 covers 7 bases. Germline CDR1 is SGHRS and CDR2 is YFSETQ. This CDR3 region has 14 residues. V was pared by 4 bases and J by 4 bases, with 7 bases of the junction left unmatched. The DNA for the CDR3 is TGCGCCAGCAGCCAGGGGGATAATCCCTATGGCTACACCTTC. The encoded protein is CASSQGDNPYGYTF.

The chain joins TRBV4-1 to TRBJ1-3, with D perhaps matching TRBD1 (5 bases). V lost 5 bases to trimming and J lost 4 bases, with 15 bases between them. Looked up from germline, CDR1 is MGHRA and CDR2 is YSYEKL. The CDR3 covers 15 residues. The CDR3 nucleotides are TGCGCCAGCAGCGACAATCAGGGCCTCGGAAACACCATATATTTT. This encodes CASSDNQGLGNTIYF.

The chain uses TRBV29-1 and TRBJ1-2; D is undetermined. Deletions cut 6 bases from V and 3 bases from J, with 17 bases between. The CDR3 runs 14 residues. The V gene's germline CDR1 is SQVTM and CDR2 ANQGSEA. CDR3 nucleotide sequence: TGCAGCGTGCGTGATTCGGACGGAGACTATGGCTACACCTTC. It codes for CSVRDSDGDYGYTF.

This clone was seen more than once but under ten times. This chain links TRBV2 with TRBJ1-5; D is ambiguous. The CDR3 consists of 11 residues. The ends were cut back, 2 bases at V and 11 bases at J, with 7 bases in the middle. Germline lookup yields CDR1 SNHLY and CDR2 FYNNEI. The CDR3 coding sequence is TGTGCCAGCAGTGAATTAAGGACCCAGCATTTT. The encoded protein is CASSELRTQHF.

V usage is TRBV10-3 and J usage is TRBJ1-1; D not certain. The CDR3 length is 13 residues. V shed 8 bases and J shed 3 bases, with 13 bases lying between them. Per the germline V gene, CDR1 is ENHRY and CDR2 is SYGVKD. The DNA for the CDR3 is TGTGCCATCGTGAATAGATTGGACACTGAAGCTTTCTTT. This translates into CAIVNRLDTEAFF.

The V and J genes are TRBV6-5 and TRBJ2-3, with 8 bases matching TRBD1. This CDR3 is 14 amino acids long. Germline values: CDR1 MNHEY, CDR2 SVGAGI. Losses at the gene ends were 5 bases for V and 8 bases for J; bases not matched to a gene: 9. The CDR3 region has the DNA TGTGCCAGCAGTACCGACAGGGGCGTTGGTACGCAGTATTTT. It translates to CASSTDRGVGTQYF.

This clone appeared a single time. The genes are TRBV5-5 and TRBJ1-1, with D unclear. The CDR3 is 13 residues long. Trimming left V 4 bases short and J 5 bases short, with 12 bases between. Germline lookup yields CDR1 SGHKS and CDR2 YYEKEE (reference sequence). The CDR3 DNA is TGTGCCAGCAGCCTACTGAGACGGACTGAAGCTTTCTTT. Translated, it gives CASSLLRRTEAFF.

The chain links TRBV5-4 to TRBJ1-3; D gene ambiguous. The CDR3 sequence is 14 residues long. Between the trimmed V and J ends, which lost 1 base and 3 bases, there was a span of 8 bases. Per germline, CDR1 SGHNT and CDR2 YYREEE (reference sequence). The CDR3, as DNA: TGTGCCAGCAGCTTGTCAGCTAGTGGAAACACCATATATTTT. Its protein product is CASSLSASGNTIYF.